This T cell receptor (beta chain) was identified during a study of early T cells in non-severe SARS-CoV-2 infection. About the study: Investigators sequenced bulk RNA drawn from unsorted whole blood, and chains remained unpaired.

The sample holds many counts of this clonotype. Tagging with unique molecular identifiers was applied to individual cDNA molecules. Via MiXCR, TCRdb re-called the 5' RACE reads, giving one row per CDR3 protein. The top ten hold 4% to 5.5% of the sample, which has more than 25,000 distinct CDR3 sequences, 5% to 6% seen once. V was clipped by 0 bases and J by 1 base, with 16 bases between them. The CDR3 is 17 amino acids. Germline loops: CDR1 DFQATT, CDR2 SNEGSKA (reference sequence). The source is an adult who was a healthcare worker with PCR-confirmed SARS-CoV-2 infection or an uninfected control (not recorded which). Sequencing used whole blood. The chain has TRBV20-1 and TRBJ2-4, with D perhaps TRBD2 (5 bases). CDR3 sequence (DNA): TGCAGTGCTAGAGATCCAAGATCACGGGGTGCCAAAAACATTCAGTACTTC. Amino acids: CSARDPRSRGAKNIQYF.